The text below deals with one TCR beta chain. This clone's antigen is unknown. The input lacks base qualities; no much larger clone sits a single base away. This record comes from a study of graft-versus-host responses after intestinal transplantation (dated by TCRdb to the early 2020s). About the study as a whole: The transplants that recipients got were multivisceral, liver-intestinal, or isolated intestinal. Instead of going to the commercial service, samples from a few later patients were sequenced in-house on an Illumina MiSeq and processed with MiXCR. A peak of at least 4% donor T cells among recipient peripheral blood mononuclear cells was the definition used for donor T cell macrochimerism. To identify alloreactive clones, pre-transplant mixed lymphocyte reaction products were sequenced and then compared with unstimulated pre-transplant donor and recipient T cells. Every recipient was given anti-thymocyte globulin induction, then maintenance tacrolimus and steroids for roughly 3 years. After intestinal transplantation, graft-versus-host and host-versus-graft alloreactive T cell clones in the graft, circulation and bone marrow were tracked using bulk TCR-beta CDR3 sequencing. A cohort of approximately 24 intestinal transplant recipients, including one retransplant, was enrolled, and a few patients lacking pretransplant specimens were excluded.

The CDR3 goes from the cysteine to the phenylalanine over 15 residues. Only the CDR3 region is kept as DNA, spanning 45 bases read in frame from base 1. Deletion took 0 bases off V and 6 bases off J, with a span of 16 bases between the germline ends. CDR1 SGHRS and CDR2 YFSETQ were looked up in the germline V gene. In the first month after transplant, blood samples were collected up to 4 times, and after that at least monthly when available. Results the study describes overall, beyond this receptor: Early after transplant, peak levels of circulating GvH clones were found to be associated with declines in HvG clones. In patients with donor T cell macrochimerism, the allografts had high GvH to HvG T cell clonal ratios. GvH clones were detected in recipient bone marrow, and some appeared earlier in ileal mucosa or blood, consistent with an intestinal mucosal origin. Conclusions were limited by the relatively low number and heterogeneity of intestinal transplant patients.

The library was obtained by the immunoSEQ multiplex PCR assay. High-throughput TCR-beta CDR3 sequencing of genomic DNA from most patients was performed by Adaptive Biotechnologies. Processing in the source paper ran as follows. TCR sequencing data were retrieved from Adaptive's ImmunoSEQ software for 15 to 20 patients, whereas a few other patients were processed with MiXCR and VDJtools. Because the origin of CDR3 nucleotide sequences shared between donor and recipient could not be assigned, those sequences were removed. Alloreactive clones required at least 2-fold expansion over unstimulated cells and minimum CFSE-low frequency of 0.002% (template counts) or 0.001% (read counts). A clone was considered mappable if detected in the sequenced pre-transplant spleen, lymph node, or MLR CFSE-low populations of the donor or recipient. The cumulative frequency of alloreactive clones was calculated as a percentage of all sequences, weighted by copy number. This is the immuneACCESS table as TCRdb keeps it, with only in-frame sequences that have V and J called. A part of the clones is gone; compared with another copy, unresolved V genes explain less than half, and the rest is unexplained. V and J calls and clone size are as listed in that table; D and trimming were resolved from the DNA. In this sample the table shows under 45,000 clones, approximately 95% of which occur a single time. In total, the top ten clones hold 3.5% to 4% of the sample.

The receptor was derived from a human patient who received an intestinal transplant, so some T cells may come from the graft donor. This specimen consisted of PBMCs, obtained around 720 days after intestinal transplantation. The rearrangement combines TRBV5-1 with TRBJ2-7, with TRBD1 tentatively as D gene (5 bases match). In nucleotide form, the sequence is TGCGCCAGCAGCTTGGATGACAGCCCAGATTTCGAGCAGTACTTC. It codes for CASSLDDSPDFEQYF.